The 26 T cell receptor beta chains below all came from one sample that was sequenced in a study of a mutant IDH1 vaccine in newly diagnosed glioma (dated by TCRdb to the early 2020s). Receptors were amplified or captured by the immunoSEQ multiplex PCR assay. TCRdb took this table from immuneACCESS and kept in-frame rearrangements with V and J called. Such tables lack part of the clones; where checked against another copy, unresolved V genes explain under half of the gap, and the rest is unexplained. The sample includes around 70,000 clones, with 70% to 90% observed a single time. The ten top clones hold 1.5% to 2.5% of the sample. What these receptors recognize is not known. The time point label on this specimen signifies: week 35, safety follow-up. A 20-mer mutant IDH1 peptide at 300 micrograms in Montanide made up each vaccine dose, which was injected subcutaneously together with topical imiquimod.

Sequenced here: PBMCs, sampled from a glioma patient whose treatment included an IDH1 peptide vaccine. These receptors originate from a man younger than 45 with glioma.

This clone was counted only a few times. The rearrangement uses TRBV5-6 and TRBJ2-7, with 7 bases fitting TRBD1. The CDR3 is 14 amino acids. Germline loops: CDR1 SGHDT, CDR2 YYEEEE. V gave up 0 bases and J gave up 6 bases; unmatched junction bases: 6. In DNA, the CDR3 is TGTGCCAGCAGCTTGGACAGGGGCCTATCCGAGCAGTACTTC. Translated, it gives CASSLDRGLSEQYF.

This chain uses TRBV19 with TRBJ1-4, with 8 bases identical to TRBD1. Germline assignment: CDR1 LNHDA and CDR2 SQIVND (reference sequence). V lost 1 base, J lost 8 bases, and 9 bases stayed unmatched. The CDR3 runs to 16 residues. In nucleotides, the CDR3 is TGTGCCAGTAGTATAGTATTCGGTCCAGGGGGCGAAAAACTGTTTTTT. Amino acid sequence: CASSIVFGPGGEKLFF.

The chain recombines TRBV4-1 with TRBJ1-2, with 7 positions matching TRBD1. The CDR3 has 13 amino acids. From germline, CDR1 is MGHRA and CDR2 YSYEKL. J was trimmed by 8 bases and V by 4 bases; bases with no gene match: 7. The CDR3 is CASSPDRSKGYTF. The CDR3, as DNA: TGCGCCAGCAGCCCGGACAGGTCTAAGGGCTACACCTTC.

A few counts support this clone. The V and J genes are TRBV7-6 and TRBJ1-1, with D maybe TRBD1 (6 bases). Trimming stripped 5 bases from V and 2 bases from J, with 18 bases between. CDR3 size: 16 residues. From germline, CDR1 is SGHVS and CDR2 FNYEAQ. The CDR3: CASSPRVRTENTEAFF. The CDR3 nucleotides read TGTGCCAGCAGCCCCAGGGTTAGGACAGAAAACACTGAAGCTTTCTTT.

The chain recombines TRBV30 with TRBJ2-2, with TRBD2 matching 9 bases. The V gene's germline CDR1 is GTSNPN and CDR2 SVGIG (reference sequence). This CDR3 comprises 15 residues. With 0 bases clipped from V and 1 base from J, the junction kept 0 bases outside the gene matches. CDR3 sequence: CAWSVLAGNTGELFF. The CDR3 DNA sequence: TGTGCCTGGAGTGTACTAGCGGGGAACACCGGGGAGCTGTTTTTT.

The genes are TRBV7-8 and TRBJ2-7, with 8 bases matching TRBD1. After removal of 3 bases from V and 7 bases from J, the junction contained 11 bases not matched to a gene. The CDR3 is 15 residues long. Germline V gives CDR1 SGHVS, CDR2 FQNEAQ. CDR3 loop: CASSLSQGASSEQYF. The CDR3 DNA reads TGTGCCAGCAGCTTGTCGCAGGGGGCGTCGAGTGAGCAGTACTTC.

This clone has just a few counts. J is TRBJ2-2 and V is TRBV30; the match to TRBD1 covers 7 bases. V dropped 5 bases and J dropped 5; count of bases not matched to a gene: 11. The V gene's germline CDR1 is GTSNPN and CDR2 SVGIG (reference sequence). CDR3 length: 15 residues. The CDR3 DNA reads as TGTGCCTGGCAGACCGGGACAGCCTTTACCGGGGAGCTGTTTTTT. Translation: CAWQTGTAFTGELFF. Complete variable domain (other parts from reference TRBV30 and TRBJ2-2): SQTIHQWPATLVQPVGSPLSLECTVEGTSNPNLYWYRQAAGRGLQLLFYSVGIGQISSEVPQNLSASRPQDRQFILSSKKLLLSDSGFYLCAWQTGTAFTGELFFGEGSRLTVL.

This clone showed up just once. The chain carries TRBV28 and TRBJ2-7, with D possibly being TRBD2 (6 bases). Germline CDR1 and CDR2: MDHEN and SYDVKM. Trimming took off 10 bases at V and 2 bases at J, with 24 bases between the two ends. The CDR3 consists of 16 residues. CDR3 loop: CATITSEGYSTYEQYF. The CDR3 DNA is TGTGCCACCATTACCTCGGAGGGTTACAGCACCTACGAGCAGTACTTC.

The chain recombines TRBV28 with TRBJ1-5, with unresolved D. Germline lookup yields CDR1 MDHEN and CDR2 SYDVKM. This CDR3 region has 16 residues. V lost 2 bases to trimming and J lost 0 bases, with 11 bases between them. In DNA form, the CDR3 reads TGTGCCAGCAGTTTACGGTCATATTATAGCAATCAGCCCCAGCATTTT. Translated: CASSLRSYYSNQPQHF.

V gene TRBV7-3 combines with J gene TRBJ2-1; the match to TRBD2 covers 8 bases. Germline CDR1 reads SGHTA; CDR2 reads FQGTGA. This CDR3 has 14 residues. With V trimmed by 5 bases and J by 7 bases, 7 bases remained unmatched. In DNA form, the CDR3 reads TGTGCCAGCAGCCTCCCGGCTAGCGGGAATGAGCAGTTCTTC. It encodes CASSLPASGNEQFF.

CDR3 nucleotides: TGTGCCAGCTCACATGGCGGACTAGCCGGGGAGCTGTTTTTT. It codes for CASSHGGLAGELFF. The chain combines TRBV18 with TRBJ2-2; 7 bases align to TRBD2. The V gene's germline CDR1 is KGHSH and CDR2 LQKENI. CDR3 length: 14 residues. V lost 4 bases, J lost 6 bases, and 5 bases stayed unmatched. Supplemented by reference TRBV18 and TRBJ2-2, the full variable domain reads NAGVMQNPRHLVRRRGQEARLRCSPMKGHSHVYWYRQLPEEGLKFMVYLQKENIIDESGMPKERFSAEFPKEGPSILRIQQVVRGDSAAYFCASSHGGLAGELFFGEGSRLTVL.

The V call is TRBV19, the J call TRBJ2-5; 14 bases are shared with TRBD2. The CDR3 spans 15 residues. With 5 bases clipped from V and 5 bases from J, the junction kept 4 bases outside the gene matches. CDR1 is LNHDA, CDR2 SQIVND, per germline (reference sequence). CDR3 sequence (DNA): TGTGCCAGTAGTCTGGGACTAGCGGGAGCGGAGACCCAGTACTTC. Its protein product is CASSLGLAGAETQYF.

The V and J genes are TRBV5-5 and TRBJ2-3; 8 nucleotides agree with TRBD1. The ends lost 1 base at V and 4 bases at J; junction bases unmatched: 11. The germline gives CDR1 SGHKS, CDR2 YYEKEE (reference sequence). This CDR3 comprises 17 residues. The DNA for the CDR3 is TGTGCCAGCAGCTTGAACCCGACAGGGGATGTATCAGATACGCAGTATTTT. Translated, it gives CASSLNPTGDVSDTQYF.

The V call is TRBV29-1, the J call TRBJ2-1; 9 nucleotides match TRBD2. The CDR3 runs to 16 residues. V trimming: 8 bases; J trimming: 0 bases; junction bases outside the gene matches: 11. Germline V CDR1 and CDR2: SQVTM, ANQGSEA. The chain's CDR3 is CSTKGLAISSYNEQFF. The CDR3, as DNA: TGCAGCACCAAGGGACTAGCCATTAGCTCCTACAATGAGCAGTTCTTC.

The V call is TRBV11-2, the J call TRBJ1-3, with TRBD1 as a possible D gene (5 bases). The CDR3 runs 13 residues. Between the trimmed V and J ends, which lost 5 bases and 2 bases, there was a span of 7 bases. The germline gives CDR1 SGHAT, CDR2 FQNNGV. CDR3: CASSGGAGNTIYF. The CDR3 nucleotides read TGTGCCAGCAGCGGAGGGGCTGGAAACACCATATATTTT.

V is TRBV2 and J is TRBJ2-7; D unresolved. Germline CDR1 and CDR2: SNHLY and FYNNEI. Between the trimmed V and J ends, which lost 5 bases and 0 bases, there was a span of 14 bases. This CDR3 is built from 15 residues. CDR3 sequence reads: CASSPRPGGSYEQYF. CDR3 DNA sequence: TGTGCCAGCAGTCCTCGACCGGGCGGCTCCTACGAGCAGTACTTC.

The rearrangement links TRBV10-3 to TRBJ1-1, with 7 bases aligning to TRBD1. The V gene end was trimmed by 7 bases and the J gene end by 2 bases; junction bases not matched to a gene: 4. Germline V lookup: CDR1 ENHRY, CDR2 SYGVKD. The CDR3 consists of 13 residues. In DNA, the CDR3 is TGTGCCATCAAGGGGGACAGTAACACTGAAGCTTTCTTT. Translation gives CAIKGDSNTEAFF.

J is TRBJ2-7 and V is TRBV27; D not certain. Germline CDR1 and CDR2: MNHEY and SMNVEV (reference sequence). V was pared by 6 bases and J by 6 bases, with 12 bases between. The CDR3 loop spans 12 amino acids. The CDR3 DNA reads TGTGCCAGCAGAACCTCCGATAGCGAGCAGTACTTC. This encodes CASRTSDSEQYF.

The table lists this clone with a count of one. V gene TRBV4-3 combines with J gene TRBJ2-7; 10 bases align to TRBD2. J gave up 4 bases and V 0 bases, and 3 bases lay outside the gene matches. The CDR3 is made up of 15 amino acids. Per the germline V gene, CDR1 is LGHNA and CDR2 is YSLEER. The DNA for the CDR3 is TGCGCCAGCAGCCAAGACCGGACTAGCGGTTACGAGCAGTACTTC. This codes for CASSQDRTSGYEQYF.

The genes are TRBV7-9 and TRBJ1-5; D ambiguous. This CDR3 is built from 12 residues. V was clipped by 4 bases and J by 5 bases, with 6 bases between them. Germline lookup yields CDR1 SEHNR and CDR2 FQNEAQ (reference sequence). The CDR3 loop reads CASSSADQPQHF. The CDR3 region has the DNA TGTGCCAGCAGCTCCGCGGATCAGCCCCAGCATTTT.

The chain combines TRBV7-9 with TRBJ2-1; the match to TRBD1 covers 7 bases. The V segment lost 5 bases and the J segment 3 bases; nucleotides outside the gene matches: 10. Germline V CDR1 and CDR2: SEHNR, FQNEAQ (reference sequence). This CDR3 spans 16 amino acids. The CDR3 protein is CASSALDRVVYNEQFF. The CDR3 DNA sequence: TGTGCCAGCAGCGCCCTCGACAGGGTCGTCTACAATGAGCAGTTCTTC.

CDR3 amino acids: CASSLWQVTRQGTYEQYF. In nucleotides, the CDR3 is TGTGCCAGCAGTTTATGGCAGGTCACCCGACAGGGAACCTACGAGCAGTACTTC. This rearrangement joins TRBV28 to TRBJ2-7, with 7 positions matching TRBD1. V gave up 0 bases and J gave up 2 bases; unmatched junction bases: 13. This CDR3 contains 18 residues. Germline assignment: CDR1 MDHEN and CDR2 SYDVKM.

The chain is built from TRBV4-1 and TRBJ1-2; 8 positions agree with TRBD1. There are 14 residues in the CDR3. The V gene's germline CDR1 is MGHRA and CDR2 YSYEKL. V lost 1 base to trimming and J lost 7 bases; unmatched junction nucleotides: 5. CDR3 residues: CASSQVQGEGGYTF. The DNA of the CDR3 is TGCGCCAGCAGCCAAGTACAGGGGGAGGGTGGCTACACCTTC.

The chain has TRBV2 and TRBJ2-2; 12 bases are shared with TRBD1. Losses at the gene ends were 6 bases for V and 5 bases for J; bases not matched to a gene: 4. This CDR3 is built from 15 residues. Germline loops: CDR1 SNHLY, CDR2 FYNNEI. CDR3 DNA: TGTGCCAGCAGCGGGACAGGGGGCTGGACCGGGGAGCTGTTTTTT. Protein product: CASSGTGGWTGELFF.

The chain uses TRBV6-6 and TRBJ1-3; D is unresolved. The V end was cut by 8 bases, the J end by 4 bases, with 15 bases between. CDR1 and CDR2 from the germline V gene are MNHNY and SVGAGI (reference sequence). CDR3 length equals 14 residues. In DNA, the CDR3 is TGTGCCAGCTACACAGCCACTCCAGGAAACACCATATATTTT. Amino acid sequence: CASYTATPGNTIYF.

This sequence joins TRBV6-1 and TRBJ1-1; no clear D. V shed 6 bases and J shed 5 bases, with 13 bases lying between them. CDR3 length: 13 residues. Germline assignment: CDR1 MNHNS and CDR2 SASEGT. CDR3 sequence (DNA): TGTGCCAGCAGCAGCCACGGGAGGACTGAAGCTTTCTTT. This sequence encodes CASSSHGRTEAFF.